This TCR beta chain is from a study of response to subunit inactivated influenza vaccine. The CDR3 is made up of 13 amino acids. V gave up 3 bases and J gave up 5 bases, with 12 bases separating them. The germline V gene encodes CDR1 SQVTM and CDR2 ANQGSEA. TCRdb recomputed calls from the RT-PCR reads with MiXCR, one row per CDR3 protein. The sample lists about 650,000 distinct CDR3 sequences, 15% to 17% occurring once. Broader study findings: Only a handful of new T cells, the authors suggested, are recruited with each seasonal influenza vaccination.

This clonotype was picked up many times. Its antigen is not known. The genes are TRBV29-1 and TRBJ2-3; D is possibly TRBD1 (6 bases). The material sequenced was PBMCs from blood, taken about 13 days after vaccination. This TCR was sampled from a man aged 45-65 years who received an inactivated influenza vaccine. This chain's CDR3 is CSVDGQGRDTQYF. The CDR3 nucleotides are TGCAGCGTTGATGGGCAGGGGAGAGATACGCAGTATTTT.